The 7 T cell receptor beta chains given below trace back to one sample, sequenced in a study of blood T cell repertoires in COVID-19. The repertoire was sequenced with immunoSEQ multiplex PCR; TCRdb's copy has only in-frame clones and lacks some. The sample consists of fewer than 200,000 clones, approximately 85% of them appearing once. Sample: peripheral blood. These receptors all stem from a woman in her sixties or seventies with acute or convalescent COVID-19.

Here the CDR3 reads CASSVGSVQETQYF. DNA for the CDR3: TGTGCCAGCAGCGTAGGTAGCGTACAAGAGACCCAGTACTTC. This chain links TRBV9 with TRBJ2-5; perhaps TRBD2 as D (5 bases). The V and J ends lost 0 bases and 2 bases respectively, with 8 bases between them. Germline loops: CDR1 SGDLS, CDR2 YYNGEE. The CDR3 spans 14 residues.

V and J are TRBV4-2 and TRBJ2-2, with 9 bases that match TRBD2. Germline V CDR1 and CDR2: LGHNA, YNFKEQ. Germline trimming cut 0 bases from V and 5 bases from J; bases unmatched to any gene: 10. The CDR3 loop spans 18 amino acids. The CDR3 nucleotides are TGTGCCAGCAGCCAAGATGCGGCGGGAGGGCCGCGGACCGGGGAGCTGTTTTTT. This encodes CASSQDAAGGPRTGELFF.

J is TRBJ1-1 and V is TRBV10-2; D is perhaps TRBD1 (5 bases). Germline values: CDR1 WSHSY, CDR2 SAAADI. V shed 3 bases and J shed 5 bases, with 13 bases lying between them. This CDR3 spans 14 amino acids. The chain's CDR3 is CASSDPGLGTEAFF. DNA of the CDR3: TGCGCCAGCAGTGACCCGGGACTGGGGACTGAAGCTTTCTTT.

A single count supports this clone. This chain joins TRBV6-5 and TRBJ1-5; possibly TRBD1 for D (5 bases). Trimming left V 6 bases short and J 2 bases short, with 11 bases between. From germline, CDR1 is MNHEY and CDR2 SVGAGI. This CDR3 is 14 amino acids long. The CDR3 here is CASSPDSRNQPQHF. In nucleotides, the CDR3 is TGTGCCAGCAGCCCCGACAGCCGCAATCAGCCCCAGCATTTT.

V is TRBV30 and J is TRBJ2-3, with 7 bases identical to TRBD2. With 3 bases clipped from V and 5 bases from J, the junction kept 11 bases outside the gene matches. CDR3 length: 15 residues. The germline V gene encodes CDR1 GTSNPN and CDR2 SVGIG (reference sequence). CDR3 in DNA: TGTGCCTGGAGCCACCCCGCGGGAGCGGTAGATACGCAGTATTTT. Its protein product is CAWSHPAGAVDTQYF.

The count of this clone is one. V usage is TRBV2 and J usage is TRBJ2-3, with 10 bases that match TRBD2. V was pared by 3 bases and J by 4 bases, with 1 base of the junction left unmatched. Germline CDR1 and CDR2: SNHLY and FYNNEI. The CDR3 extends over 14 amino acids. Here the CDR3 DNA reads TGTGCCAGCAGTGAGCTAGCGGGAGCAGATACGCAGTATTTT. Translated: CASSELAGADTQYF.

The chain uses TRBV19 and TRBJ1-3; 9 bases align to TRBD1. The CDR3 is made up of 15 amino acids. CDR1 and CDR2 from the germline V gene are LNHDA and SQIVND (reference sequence). V lost 9 bases to trimming and J lost 0 bases; unmatched junction nucleotides: 6. The CDR3 DNA is TGTGCCAGCAAAGGGACAGGGACCTCTGGAAACACCATATATTTT. Encoded protein: CASKGTGTSGNTIYF.